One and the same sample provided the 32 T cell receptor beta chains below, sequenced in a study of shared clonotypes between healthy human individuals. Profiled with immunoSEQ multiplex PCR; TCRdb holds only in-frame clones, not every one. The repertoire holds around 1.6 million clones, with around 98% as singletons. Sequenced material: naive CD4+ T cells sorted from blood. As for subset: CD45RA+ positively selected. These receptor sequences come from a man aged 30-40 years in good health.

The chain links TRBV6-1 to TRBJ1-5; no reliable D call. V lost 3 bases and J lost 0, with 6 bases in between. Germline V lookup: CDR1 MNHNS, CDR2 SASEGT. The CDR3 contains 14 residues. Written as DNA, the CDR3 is TGTGCCAGCAGTGATATCCGTAGCAATCAGCCCCAGCATTTT. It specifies CASSDIRSNQPQHF.

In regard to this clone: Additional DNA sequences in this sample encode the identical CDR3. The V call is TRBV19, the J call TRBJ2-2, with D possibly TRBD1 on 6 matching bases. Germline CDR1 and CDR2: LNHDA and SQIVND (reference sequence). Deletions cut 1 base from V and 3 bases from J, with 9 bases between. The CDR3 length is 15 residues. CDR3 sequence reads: CASSIVGGYTGELFF. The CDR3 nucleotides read TGTGCCAGTAGTATAGTTGGGGGCTACACCGGGGAGCTGTTTTTT. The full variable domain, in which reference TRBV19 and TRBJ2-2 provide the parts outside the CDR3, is DGGITQSPKYLFRKEGQNVTLSCEQNLNHDAMYWYRQDPGQGLRLIYYSQIVNDFQKGDIAEGYSVSREKKESFPLTVTSAQKNPTAFYLCASSIVGGYTGELFFGEGSRLTVL.

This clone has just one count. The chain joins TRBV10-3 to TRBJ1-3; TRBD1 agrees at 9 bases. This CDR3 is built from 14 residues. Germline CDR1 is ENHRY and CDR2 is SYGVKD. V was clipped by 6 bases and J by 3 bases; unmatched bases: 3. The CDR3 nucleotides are TGTGCCATCAGCCCGACAGGGGGTGGAAACACCATATATTTT. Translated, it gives CAISPTGGGNTIYF.

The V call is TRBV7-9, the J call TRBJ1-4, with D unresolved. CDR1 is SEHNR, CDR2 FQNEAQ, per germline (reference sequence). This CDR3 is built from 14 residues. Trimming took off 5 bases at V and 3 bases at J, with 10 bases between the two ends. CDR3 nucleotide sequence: TGTGCCAGCAGCCTCAGGCCACCTAATGAAAAACTGTTTTTT. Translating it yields CASSLRPPNEKLFF.

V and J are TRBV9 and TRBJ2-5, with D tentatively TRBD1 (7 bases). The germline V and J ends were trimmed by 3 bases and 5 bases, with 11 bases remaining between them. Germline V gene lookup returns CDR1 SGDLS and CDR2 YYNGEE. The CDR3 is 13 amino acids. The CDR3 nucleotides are TGTGCCAGCAGCGCGACAGGGAGGGAGACCCAGTACTTC. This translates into CASSATGRETQYF.

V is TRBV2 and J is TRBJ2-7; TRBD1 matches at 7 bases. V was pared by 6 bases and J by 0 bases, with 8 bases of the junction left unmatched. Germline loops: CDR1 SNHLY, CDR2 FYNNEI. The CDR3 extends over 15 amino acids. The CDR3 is CASRWDRLTSYEQYF. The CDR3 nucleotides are TGTGCCAGCAGGTGGGACAGACTGACCTCCTACGAGCAGTACTTC.

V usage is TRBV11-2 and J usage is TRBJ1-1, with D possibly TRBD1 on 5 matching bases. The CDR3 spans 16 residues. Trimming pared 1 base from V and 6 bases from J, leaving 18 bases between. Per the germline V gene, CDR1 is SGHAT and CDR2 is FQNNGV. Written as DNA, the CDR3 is TGTGCCAGCAGCTTAGTGTGGTCAGGGCCGGCGGCTGAAGCTTTCTTT. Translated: CASSLVWSGPAAEAFF.

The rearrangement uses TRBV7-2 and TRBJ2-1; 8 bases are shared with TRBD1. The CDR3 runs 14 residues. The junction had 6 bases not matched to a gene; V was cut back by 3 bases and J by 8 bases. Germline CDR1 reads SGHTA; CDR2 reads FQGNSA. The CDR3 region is CASSFTGGVDEQFF. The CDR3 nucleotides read TGTGCCAGCAGCTTTACAGGGGGTGTAGATGAGCAGTTCTTC.

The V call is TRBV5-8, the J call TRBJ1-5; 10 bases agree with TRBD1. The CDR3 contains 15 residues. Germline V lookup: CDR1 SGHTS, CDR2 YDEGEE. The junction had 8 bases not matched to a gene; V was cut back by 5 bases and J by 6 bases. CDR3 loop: CASRSGTGVAQPQHF. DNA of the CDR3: TGTGCCAGCAGATCCGGGACAGGGGTTGCTCAGCCCCAGCATTTT.

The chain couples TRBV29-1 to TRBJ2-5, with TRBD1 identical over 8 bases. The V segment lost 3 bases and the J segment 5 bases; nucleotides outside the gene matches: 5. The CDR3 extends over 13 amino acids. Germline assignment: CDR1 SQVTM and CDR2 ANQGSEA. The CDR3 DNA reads TGCAGCGTTGATGACAGGGGCTTGGAGACCCAGTACTTC. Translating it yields CSVDDRGLETQYF.

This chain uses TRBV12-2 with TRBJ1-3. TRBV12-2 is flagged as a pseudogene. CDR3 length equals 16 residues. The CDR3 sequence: CASRLVLGYSGNTIYF. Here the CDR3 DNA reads TGTGCAAGTCGCTTAGTGCTCGGATACTCTGGAAACACCATATATTTT.

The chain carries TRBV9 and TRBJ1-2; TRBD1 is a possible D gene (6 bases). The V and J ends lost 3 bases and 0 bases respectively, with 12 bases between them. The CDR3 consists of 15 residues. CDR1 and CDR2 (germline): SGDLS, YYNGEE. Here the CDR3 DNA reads TGTGCCAGCAGCGGATGGGACACCTCTAACTATGGCTACACCTTC. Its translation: CASSGWDTSNYGYTF. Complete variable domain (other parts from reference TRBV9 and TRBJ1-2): DSGVTQTPKHLITATGQRVTLRCSPRSGDLSVYWYQQSLDQGLQFLIQYYNGEERAKGNILERFSAQQFPDLHSELNLSSLELGDSALYFCASSGWDTSNYGYTFGSGTRLTVV.

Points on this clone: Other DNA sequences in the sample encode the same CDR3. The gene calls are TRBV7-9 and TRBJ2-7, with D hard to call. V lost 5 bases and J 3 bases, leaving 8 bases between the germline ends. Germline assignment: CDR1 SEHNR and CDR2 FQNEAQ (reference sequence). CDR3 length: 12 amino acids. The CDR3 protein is CASSHGVYEQYF. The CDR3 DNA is TGTGCCAGCAGCCATGGGGTCTACGAGCAGTACTTC.

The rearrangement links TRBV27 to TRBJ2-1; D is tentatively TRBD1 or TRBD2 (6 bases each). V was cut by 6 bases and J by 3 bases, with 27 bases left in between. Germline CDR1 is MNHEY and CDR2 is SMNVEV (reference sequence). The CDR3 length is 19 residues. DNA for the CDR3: TGTGCCAGCAGAAAAAAGCACAGGGACGTCGGTAGCGGCTACAATGAGCAGTTCTTC. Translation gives CASRKKHRDVGSGYNEQFF.

The CDR3 DNA reads TGCAGCGTGGCGCGGGGATACAATGAGCAGTTCTTC. This sequence encodes CSVARGYNEQFF. V usage is TRBV29-1 and J usage is TRBJ2-1; D possibly corresponds to TRBD2 (6 bases). Germline-derived CDR1 and CDR2 are SQVTM and ANQGSEA. With 6 bases removed from V and 4 bases from J, the gap between germline ends came to 10 bases. The CDR3 is 12 residues long.

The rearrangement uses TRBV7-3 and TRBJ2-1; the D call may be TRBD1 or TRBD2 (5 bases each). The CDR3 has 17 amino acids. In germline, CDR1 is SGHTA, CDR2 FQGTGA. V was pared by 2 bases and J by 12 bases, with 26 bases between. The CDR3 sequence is CASSLSPRAGRLEGQFF. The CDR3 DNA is TGTGCCAGCAGCTTATCCCCCAGGGCGGGTCGGCTCGAGGGGCAGTTCTTC.

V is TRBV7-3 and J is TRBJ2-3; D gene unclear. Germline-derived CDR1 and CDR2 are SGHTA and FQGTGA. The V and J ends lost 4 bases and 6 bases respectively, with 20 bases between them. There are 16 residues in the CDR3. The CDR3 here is CASSSALRWGGDTQYF. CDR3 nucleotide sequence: TGTGCCAGCAGCTCAGCGCTAAGATGGGGTGGTGATACGCAGTATTTT. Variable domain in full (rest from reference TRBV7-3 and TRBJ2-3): GAGVSQTPSNKVTEKGKYVELRCDPISGHTALYWYRQSLGQGPEFLIYFQGTGAADDSGLPNDRFFAVRPEGSVSTLKIQRTERGDSAVYLCASSSALRWGGDTQYFGPGTRLTVL.

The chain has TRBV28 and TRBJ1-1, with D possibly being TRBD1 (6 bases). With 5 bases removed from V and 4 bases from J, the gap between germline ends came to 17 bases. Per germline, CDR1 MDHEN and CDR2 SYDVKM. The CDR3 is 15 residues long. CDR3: CASSVSQGITTEAFF. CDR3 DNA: TGTGCCAGCAGTGTATCACAGGGTATAACCACTGAAGCTTTCTTT.

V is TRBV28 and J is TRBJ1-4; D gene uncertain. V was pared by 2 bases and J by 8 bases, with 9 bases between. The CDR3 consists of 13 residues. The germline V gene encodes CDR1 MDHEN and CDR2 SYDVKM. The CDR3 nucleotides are TGTGCCAGCAGTTTAATCTCGGGAGAAAAACTGTTTTTT. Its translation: CASSLISGEKLFF.

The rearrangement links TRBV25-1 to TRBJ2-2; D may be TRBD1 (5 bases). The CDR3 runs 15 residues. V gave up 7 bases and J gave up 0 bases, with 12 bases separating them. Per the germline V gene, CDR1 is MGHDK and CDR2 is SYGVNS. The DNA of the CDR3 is TGTGCCAGCATCTCCGCAGGGCCGAACACCGGGGAGCTGTTTTTT. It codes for CASISAGPNTGELFF.

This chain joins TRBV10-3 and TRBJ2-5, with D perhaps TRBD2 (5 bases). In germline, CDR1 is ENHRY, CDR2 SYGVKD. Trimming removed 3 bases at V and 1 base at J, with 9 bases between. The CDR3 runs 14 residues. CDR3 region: CAISDVGVQETQYF. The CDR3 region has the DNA TGTGCCATCAGTGACGTCGGGGTCCAAGAGACCCAGTACTTC.

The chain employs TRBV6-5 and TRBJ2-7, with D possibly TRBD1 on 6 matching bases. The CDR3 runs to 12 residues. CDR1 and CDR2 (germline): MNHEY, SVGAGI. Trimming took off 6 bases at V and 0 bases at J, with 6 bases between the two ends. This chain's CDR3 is CASRQGSYEQYF. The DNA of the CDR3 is TGTGCCAGCAGACAGGGCTCCTACGAGCAGTACTTC.

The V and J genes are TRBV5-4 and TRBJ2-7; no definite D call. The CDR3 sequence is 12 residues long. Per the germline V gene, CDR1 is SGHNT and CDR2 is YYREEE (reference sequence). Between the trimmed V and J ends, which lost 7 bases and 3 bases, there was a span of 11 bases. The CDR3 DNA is TGTGCCAGCTCAGAAAAGAACTACGAGCAGTACTTC. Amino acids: CASSEKNYEQYF.

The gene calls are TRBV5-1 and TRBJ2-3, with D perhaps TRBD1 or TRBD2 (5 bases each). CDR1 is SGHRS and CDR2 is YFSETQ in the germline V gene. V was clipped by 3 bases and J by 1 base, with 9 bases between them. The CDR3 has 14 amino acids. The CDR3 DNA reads TGCGCCAGCAGCTCGGGACCTGGCACAGATACGCAGTATTTT. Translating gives CASSSGPGTDTQYF.

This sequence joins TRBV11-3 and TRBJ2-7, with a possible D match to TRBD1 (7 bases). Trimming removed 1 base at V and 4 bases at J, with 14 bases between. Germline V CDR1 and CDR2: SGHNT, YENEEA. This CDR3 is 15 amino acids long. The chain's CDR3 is CASSLGGTEGYEQYF. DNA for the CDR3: TGTGCCAGCAGCTTAGGCGGGACAGAAGGTTACGAGCAGTACTTC.

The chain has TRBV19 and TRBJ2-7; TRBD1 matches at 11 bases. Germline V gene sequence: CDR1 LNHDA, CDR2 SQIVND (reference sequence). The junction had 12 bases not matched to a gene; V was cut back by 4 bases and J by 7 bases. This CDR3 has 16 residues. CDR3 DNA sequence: TGTGCCAGTAGTACGCCCTTTGGGACAGGGGGTTTGGAGCAGTACTTC. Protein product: CASSTPFGTGGLEQYF.

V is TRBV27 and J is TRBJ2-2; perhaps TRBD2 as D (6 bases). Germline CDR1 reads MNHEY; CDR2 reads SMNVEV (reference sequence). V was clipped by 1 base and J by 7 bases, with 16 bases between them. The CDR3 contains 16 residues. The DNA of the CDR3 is TGTGCCAGCAGTTTATTGCTTGGGACTTCGGGCGGGGAGCTGTTTTTT. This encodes CASSLLLGTSGGELFF.

In DNA, the CDR3 is TGTGCCAGCAGCCCAGTCCCGGGACAGGGGGCTGGCGGGGAGCTGTTTTTT. Translating gives CASSPVPGQGAGGELFF. The chain employs TRBV9 and TRBJ2-2; 12 bases align to TRBD1. Germline loops: CDR1 SGDLS, CDR2 YYNGEE. This CDR3 contains 17 residues. V trimming: 4 bases; J trimming: 7 bases; junction bases outside the gene matches: 11.

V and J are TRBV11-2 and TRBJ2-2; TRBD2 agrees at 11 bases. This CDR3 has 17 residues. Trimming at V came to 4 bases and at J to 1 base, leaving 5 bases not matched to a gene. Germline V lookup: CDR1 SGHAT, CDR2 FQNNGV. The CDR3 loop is CASSSGLAERNTGELFF. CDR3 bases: TGTGCCAGCAGCTCGGGACTAGCGGAAAGGAACACCGGGGAGCTGTTTTTT.

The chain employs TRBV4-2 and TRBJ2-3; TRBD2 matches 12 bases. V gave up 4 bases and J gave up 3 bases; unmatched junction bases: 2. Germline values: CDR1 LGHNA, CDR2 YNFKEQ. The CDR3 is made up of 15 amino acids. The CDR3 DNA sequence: TGTGCCAGCAGCCCGACTAGCGGGAGAACAGATACGCAGTATTTT. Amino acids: CASSPTSGRTDTQYF.

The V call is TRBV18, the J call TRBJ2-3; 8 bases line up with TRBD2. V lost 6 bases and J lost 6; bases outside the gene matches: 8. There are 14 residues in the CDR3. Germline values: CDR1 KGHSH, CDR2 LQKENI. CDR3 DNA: TGTGCCAGCTCTGAACTAGCGGTTCAGGATACGCAGTATTTT. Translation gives CASSELAVQDTQYF.

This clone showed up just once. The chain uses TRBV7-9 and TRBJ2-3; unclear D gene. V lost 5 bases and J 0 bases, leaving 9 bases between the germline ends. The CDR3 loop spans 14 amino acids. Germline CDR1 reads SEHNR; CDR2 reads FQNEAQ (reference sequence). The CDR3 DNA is TGTGCCAGCAGCCCACAGCCTAGCACAGATACGCAGTATTTT. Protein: CASSPQPSTDTQYF.